This section outlines one T cell receptor (beta chain) sequence together with its context. Its antigen remains unidentified. The data stem from a study of cytomegalovirus exposure and HLA in healthy donors. Study summary: Most genotyped donors, over 70% of more than 300, had Caucasian-associated genetic ancestry.

The PCR contained 60 Vbeta and 13 Jbeta primers. Data came from immunoSEQ multiplex PCR; TCRdb stores just in-frame clones and leaves some out. Of around 280,000 clones in the sample, 70% to 90% are singletons; the top ten hold 2% to 3%. V trimming: 3 bases; J trimming: 5 bases; junction bases outside the gene matches: 5. CDR1 SGDLS and CDR2 YYNGEE come from the germline V gene. There are 15 residues in the CDR3. Findings and limits, study-wide: According to a later analysis, most TCR beta chains associated with CMV appeared HLA-restricted. The productive fraction for most TCR beta V segments was about 87% or about 30% in an earlier analysis.

Sequencing was done on a sample of PBMCs. The TCR comes from a woman between 18 and 30 years old in good health and CMV-seronegative. The rearrangement links TRBV9 to TRBJ1-6; TRBD1 agrees at 7 bases. The CDR3 bases are TGTGCCAGCAGCGCCTCCGGGACAGATAATTCACCCCTCCACTTT. Translation: CASSASGTDNSPLHF.